This note documents a single T cell receptor (beta chain) sequence. This entry is derived from a study of cytomegalovirus exposure and HLA in healthy donors. The study ran its PCR with 60 Vbeta and 13 Jbeta primers. TCRdb keeps only in-frame clones here, not all; method: immunoSEQ multiplex PCR. This sample has approximately 200,000 clones, with 80% to 85% found just once. CDR3 length: 15 amino acids. V lost 5 bases and J lost 2; bases outside the gene matches: 5. Looked up from germline, CDR1 is MNHEY and CDR2 is SVGAGI. The gene calls are TRBV6-5 and TRBJ2-7; 11 bases align to TRBD2. This clonotype originated in a woman in her fifties or sixties in good health and CMV-seropositive. Sequencing used PBMCs. The CDR3 region is CASSNGLAGTYEQYF. The CDR3 nucleotides read TGTGCCAGCAGTAATGGACTAGCGGGTACCTACGAGCAGTACTTC.